One sample yielded the 30 T cell receptor beta chains listed below, sequenced in a study of cytomegalovirus exposure and HLA in healthy donors. The study ran its PCR with 60 Vbeta and 13 Jbeta primers. The data were produced by immunoSEQ multiplex PCR, yet TCRdb's version contains in-frame clones alone and is incomplete. The data hold 100,000 to 120,000 clones, with about 80% observed a single time. The specimen was PBMCs. All receptors derive from a man younger than 40 in good health and CMV-seronegative.

The chain combines TRBV2 with TRBJ2-3; D is possibly TRBD2 (5 bases). The CDR3 sequence is 12 residues long. Trimming took 6 bases from V and 3 from J, leaving 7 bases between them. Germline V gene data show CDR1 as SNHLY and CDR2 as FYNNEI. DNA of the CDR3: TGTGCCAGCAGGGGAGAGACAGATACGCAGTATTTT. It encodes CASRGETDTQYF.

In its sample, this clone was seen once. The rearrangement joins TRBV5-3 to TRBJ2-1; D is unresolved. TRBV5-3 is an open reading frame, and its role is uncertain. V gave up 2 bases and J gave up 3 bases, with 6 bases separating them. The CDR3 extends over 13 amino acids. In nucleotides, the CDR3 is TGTGCCAGAAGCTTATCTGTCTACAATGAGCAGTTCTTC. As protein: CARSLSVYNEQFF.

V usage is TRBV5-1 and J usage is TRBJ1-4, with D hard to call. This CDR3 comprises 15 residues. Per the germline V gene, CDR1 is SGHRS and CDR2 is YFSETQ. V was clipped by 4 bases and J by 6 bases, with 16 bases between them. The CDR3: CASSLSISQDEKLFF. The CDR3 nucleotides read TGCGCCAGCAGCCTGTCCATTAGTCAGGATGAAAAACTGTTTTTT.

The rearrangement links TRBV15 to TRBJ2-5; 7 nucleotides match TRBD1. Germline trimming cut 0 bases from V and 4 bases from J; bases unmatched to any gene: 5. There are 15 residues in the CDR3. CDR1 and CDR2 (germline): LNHNV, YYDKDF (reference sequence). CDR3 residues: CATSREGHRGETQYF. The CDR3 DNA reads as TGTGCCACCAGCAGAGAAGGTCACAGGGGAGAGACCCAGTACTTC.

This clone was seen just once. CDR3 protein: CASSLGREGGNEQYF. CDR3 DNA sequence: TGTGCCAGCAGCTTAGGGCGGGAGGGCGGGAACGAGCAGTACTTC. The chain uses TRBV13 and TRBJ2-5, with TRBD2 matching 9 bases. The DNA end favors TRBJ2-7, so the J call may be wrong. Germline V gene data show CDR1 as PRHDT and CDR2 as FYEKMQ (reference sequence). The CDR3 sequence is 15 residues long.

The rearrangement joins TRBV4-2 to TRBJ2-3; D unclear. The germline V and J ends were trimmed by 3 bases and 2 bases, with 18 bases remaining between them. Germline lookup yields CDR1 LGHNA and CDR2 YNFKEQ. This CDR3 has 17 amino acids. CDR3 region: CASSHVAGGKDTDTQYF. DNA for the CDR3: TGTGCCAGCAGCCATGTTGCCGGCGGAAAAGACACAGATACGCAGTATTTT.

The rearrangement joins TRBV10-3 to TRBJ1-2; D possibly corresponds to TRBD1 (6 bases). The CDR3 totals 13 residues. V was cut by 10 bases and J by 6 bases, with 18 bases left in between. Germline V gene lookup returns CDR1 ENHRY and CDR2 SYGVKD. In nucleotides, the CDR3 is TGTGCCACCAGCCAGCAGGGGAGTAATGGCTACACCTTC. Its protein is CATSQQGSNGYTF.

The rearrangement joins TRBV2 to TRBJ2-3; 12 nucleotides line up with TRBD2. The germline gives CDR1 SNHLY, CDR2 FYNNEI. The CDR3 has 18 residues. J was trimmed by 1 base and V by 3 bases; bases with no gene match: 8. The CDR3 region is CASSDLLAGGIGTDTQYF. The DNA of the CDR3 is TGTGCCAGCAGTGACCTTCTAGCGGGGGGGATTGGCACAGATACGCAGTATTTT. Full variable domain (remainder filled in from reference TRBV2 and TRBJ2-3): EPEVTQTPSHQVTQMGQEVILRCVPISNHLYFYWYRQILGQKVEFLVSFYNNEISEKSEIFDDQFSVERPDGSNFTLKIRSTKLEDSAMYFCASSDLLAGGIGTDTQYFGPGTRLTVL.

The CDR3 loop reads CASSLNSGVTEAFF. In DNA form, the CDR3 reads TGTGCCAGCAGCTTAAATTCAGGGGTGACTGAAGCTTTCTTT. The chain combines TRBV7-3 with TRBJ1-1, with a possible D match to TRBD1 (6 bases). V was cut by 1 base and J by 5 bases, with 11 bases left in between. This CDR3 is built from 14 residues. Germline CDR1 SGHTA, CDR2 FQGTGA. Full variable domain (rest looked up from reference TRBV7-3 and TRBJ1-1): GAGVSQTPSNKVTEKGKYVELRCDPISGHTALYWYRQSLGQGPEFLIYFQGTGAADDSGLPNDRFFAVRPEGSVSTLKIQRTERGDSAVYLCASSLNSGVTEAFFGQGTRLTVV.

The gene calls are TRBV18 and TRBJ2-2; D unresolved. Deletions cut 3 bases from V and 8 bases from J, with 13 bases between. CDR3 length equals 14 residues. Germline CDR1 is KGHSH and CDR2 is LQKENI. The chain's CDR3 is CASSPSVGPGELFF. The CDR3 DNA reads as TGTGCCAGCTCACCTTCAGTTGGGCCGGGGGAGCTGTTTTTT.

The genes are TRBV5-1 and TRBJ2-4; no definite D call. In germline, CDR1 is SGHRS, CDR2 YFSETQ. The CDR3 loop spans 13 amino acids. Trimming shortened V by 4 bases and J by 8 bases, and 13 bases separated the two germline ends. CDR3 in DNA: TGCGCCAGCAGCCCCCCGTTCCCTGACATTCAGTACTTC. Protein: CASSPPFPDIQYF.

The chain recombines TRBV5-4 with TRBJ1-2; TRBD1 is a possible D gene (5 bases). Trimming left V 0 bases short and J 8 bases short, with 17 bases between. Germline V gene sequence: CDR1 SGHNT, CDR2 YYREEE (reference sequence). This CDR3 is 15 amino acids long. The CDR3 nucleotides are TGTGCCAGCAGCTTGGAGGCAGGGCTCTGGGGAGGCTACACCTTC. Protein product: CASSLEAGLWGGYTF.

The genes are TRBV11-2 and TRBJ1-5, with a tentative D call TRBD1 (5 bases). V lost 5 bases and J lost 6, with 8 bases in between. The CDR3 sequence is 12 residues long. Per germline, CDR1 SGHAT and CDR2 FQNNGV. The CDR3 nucleotides read TGTGCCAGCAGCCCCGGGGGTCAGCCCCAGCATTTT. Its protein is CASSPGGQPQHF.

In nucleotides, the CDR3 is TGTGCCAGCAGCCAAAGATGGGGGTCAGGGGGGCCTTACGAGCAGTACTTC. It is translated as CASSQRWGSGGPYEQYF. This chain uses TRBV14 with TRBJ2-7; tentative D call: TRBD1 (7 bases). Germline CDR1 SGHDN, CDR2 FVKESK. Trimming removed 2 bases at V and 4 bases at J, with 21 bases between. The CDR3 extends over 17 amino acids.

The chain links TRBV6-5 to TRBJ2-3; 9 positions agree with TRBD1. Germline CDR1 is MNHEY and CDR2 is SVGAGI. CDR3 length equals 14 residues. Trimming removed 7 bases from V and 3 bases from J; junction bases left unmatched: 5. CDR3 loop: CASTQGQGTDTQYF. CDR3 sequence (DNA): TGTGCCAGCACCCAAGGACAGGGGACAGATACGCAGTATTTT.

V and J are TRBV5-4 and TRBJ2-1, with 8 bases lining up with TRBD1. V shed 4 bases, J shed 7 bases, and the junction held 7 bases outside the gene matches. CDR1 is SGHNT and CDR2 is YYREEE in the germline V gene (reference sequence). The CDR3 is 14 amino acids. CDR3 loop: CASSLGDRRNEQFF. CDR3 DNA sequence: TGTGCCAGCAGCCTAGGGGACAGGAGAAATGAGCAGTTCTTC.

The V gene is TRBV27, the J gene TRBJ2-2, with 7 bases aligning to TRBD1. CDR1 is MNHEY, CDR2 SMNVEV, per germline (reference sequence). The length of the CDR3 is 15 residues. The V gene end was trimmed by 5 bases and the J gene end by 4 bases; junction bases not matched to a gene: 7. The CDR3 region has the DNA TGTGCCAGCAGTCCAAGACAGGGTGGCACCGGGGAGCTGTTTTTT. This translates into CASSPRQGGTGELFF.

The chain is built from TRBV7-9 and TRBJ1-1; 8 positions match TRBD1. Trimming removed 5 bases from V and 1 base from J; junction bases left unmatched: 15. CDR3 length: 18 residues. Germline V gene lookup returns CDR1 SEHNR and CDR2 FQNEAQ (reference sequence). This CDR3 reads CASSVEGQGALWNTEAFF. CDR3 nucleotide sequence: TGTGCCAGCAGCGTAGAGGGGCAGGGGGCGCTTTGGAACACTGAAGCTTTCTTT.

The chain recombines TRBV5-1 with TRBJ1-4; no firm D call. The V end lost 2 bases, the J end lost 7 bases, and 15 bases lay between the germline ends. Germline CDR1 is SGHRS and CDR2 is YFSETQ. The CDR3 is 15 residues long. CDR3 sequence (DNA): TGCGCCAGCAGCTTTCGGCCGGGTGCCGCTGAAAAACTGTTTTTT. This sequence encodes CASSFRPGAAEKLFF.

The chain employs TRBV18 and TRBJ1-5; D might be TRBD1 (5 bases). Germline V gives CDR1 KGHSH, CDR2 LQKENI. The CDR3 runs to 15 residues. V was trimmed by 2 bases and J by 4 bases, leaving 12 bases between them. The CDR3 loop is CASSPNGAENQPQHF. In DNA form, the CDR3 reads TGTGCCAGCTCACCAAATGGGGCAGAGAATCAGCCCCAGCATTTT.

The chain has TRBV5-6 and TRBJ2-3, with D tentatively TRBD2 (6 bases). The germline V and J ends were trimmed by 2 bases and 2 bases, with 15 bases remaining between them. This CDR3 is built from 16 residues. Looked up from germline, CDR1 is SGHDT and CDR2 is YYEEEE. The CDR3, as DNA: TGTGCCAGCAGCTTCGGGTTGCGGGACTCCACAGATACGCAGTATTTT. This translates into CASSFGLRDSTDTQYF.

V gene TRBV6-5 combines with J gene TRBJ2-2; 12 bases fit TRBD2. Germline lookup yields CDR1 MNHEY and CDR2 SVGAGI. With 6 bases clipped from V and 4 bases from J, the junction kept 3 bases outside the gene matches. The length of the CDR3 is 15 residues. CDR3 amino acids: CASSWGLAGTGELFF. The CDR3 coding sequence is TGTGCCAGCAGCTGGGGACTAGCGGGCACCGGGGAGCTGTTTTTT.

The chain recombines TRBV4-3 with TRBJ2-5, with 7 bases fitting TRBD1. The J call may not be correct, given that the DNA end is closer to TRBJ2-7. CDR1 is LGHNA and CDR2 is YSLEER in the germline V gene. CDR3 size: 15 residues. DNA for the CDR3: TGCGCCAGCAGCCAAGAAATCGGCAGGGGGAGCGAGCAGTACTTC. This encodes CASSQEIGRGSEQYF.

This clone was recorded a few times. The V and J genes are TRBV30 and TRBJ2-7, with 7 bases identical to TRBD1. Germline trimming cut 5 bases from V and 0 bases from J; bases unmatched to any gene: 4. This CDR3 spans 13 amino acids. Germline CDR1 is GTSNPN and CDR2 is SVGIG (reference sequence). The chain's CDR3 is CAWQTGYSYEQYF. In DNA, the CDR3 is TGTGCCTGGCAGACAGGGTACTCCTACGAGCAGTACTTC. Filled out from reference TRBV30 and TRBJ2-7, the complete variable domain reads SQTIHQWPATLVQPVGSPLSLECTVEGTSNPNLYWYRQAAGRGLQLLFYSVGIGQISSEVPQNLSASRPQDRQFILSSKKLLLSDSGFYLCAWQTGYSYEQYFGPGTRLTVT.

A few counts support this clone. This rearrangement joins TRBV6-5 to TRBJ1-5; the D gene is possibly TRBD1 (5 bases). The CDR3 spans 16 residues. Trimming stripped 2 bases from V and 2 bases from J, with 13 bases between. The germline gives CDR1 MNHEY, CDR2 SVGAGI. The CDR3 is CASSYKGPTGNQPQHF. The CDR3 DNA reads as TGTGCCAGCAGTTACAAGGGGCCCACGGGCAATCAGCCCCAGCATTTT.

The CDR3 coding sequence is TGTGCCAGCAGCTTAAGGTCTGGGACAGGGGCCCTTAATTCACCCCTCCACTTT. As protein: CASSLRSGTGALNSPLHF. The rearrangement uses TRBV7-2 and TRBJ1-6; 10 bases agree with TRBD1. CDR1 and CDR2 (germline): SGHTA, FQGNSA. The junction had 10 bases not matched to a gene; V was cut back by 2 bases and J by 6 bases. CDR3 size: 18 residues.

This chain links TRBV7-2 with TRBJ1-6, with unresolved D. The CDR3 is 14 amino acids. Trimming pared 5 bases from V and 8 bases from J, leaving 13 bases between. Germline V gene sequence: CDR1 SGHTA, CDR2 FQGNSA. The chain's CDR3 is CASSPGLRDSPLHF. DNA of the CDR3: TGTGCCAGCAGCCCCGGACTTCGGGATTCACCCCTCCACTTT.

The gene calls are TRBV6-5 and TRBJ1-2, with 7 bases identical to TRBD1. The CDR3 consists of 15 residues. CDR1 is MNHEY, CDR2 SVGAGI, per germline. V lost 2 bases and J lost 5; bases outside the gene matches: 8. The CDR3 loop reads CASSYVGGVLYGYTF. Here the CDR3 DNA reads TGTGCCAGCAGTTACGTAGGGGGCGTACTTTATGGCTACACCTTC.

The chain is built from TRBV6-5 and TRBJ1-1, with D tentatively TRBD1 (5 bases). The V end lost 0 bases, the J end lost 0 bases, and 8 bases lay between the germline ends. Germline CDR1 MNHEY, CDR2 SVGAGI. This CDR3 has 15 amino acids. CDR3 nucleotides: TGTGCCAGCAGTTACTCGGGGGGGATGAACACTGAAGCTTTCTTT. The encoded protein is CASSYSGGMNTEAFF.

This clone was recorded only once. CDR3 sequence reads: CASSRGQAVSGNTIYF. DNA of the CDR3: TGTGCCAGCAGCCGGGGACAGGCCGTCTCTGGAAACACCATATATTTT. This rearrangement joins TRBV7-6 to TRBJ1-3; 8 bases match TRBD1. J gave up 0 bases and V 5 bases, and 6 bases lay outside the gene matches. The CDR3 runs to 16 residues. Per germline, CDR1 SGHVS and CDR2 FNYEAQ.